This T cell receptor (beta chain) was observed in a study of cytomegalovirus exposure and HLA in healthy donors. Study-wide points: Subsequent analysis of the 120 or so validation repertoires found a tendency for first-cohort TCR clusters to co-occur. A classifier reportedly called cytomegalovirus status with high sensitivity and specificity. Specificity of three CMV-associated chains for CMV antigens was verified in vitro. Rare TCR sequences dominated, though some public TCRs recurred in many donors.

CDR1 is LGHNT and CDR2 is FRNRAP in the germline V gene. V lost 6 bases and J lost 4, with 16 bases in between. The CDR3 length is 15 residues. Comments on this clone: What it binds is unknown.

TCRdb's table, derived via immunoSEQ multiplex PCR, lists solely in-frame clones and lacks some. The profile shows around 230,000 clones, approximately 83% of them singletons. This sequence joins TRBV12-5 and TRBJ2-1, with TRBD2 as a possible D gene (6 bases). This receptor was obtained from a woman aged 30 to 39 in good health and CMV-seropositive. The material sequenced was PBMCs. The CDR3 here is CASGSTTGSYNEQFF. Written as DNA, the CDR3 is TGTGCTAGTGGATCAACAACCGGGAGTTACAATGAGCAGTTCTTC.